This TCR beta chain was profiled in a study of response to subunit inactivated influenza vaccine. TCRdb ran MiXCR on the RT-PCR reads and lists one entry per CDR3 protein. The sample lists 490,000 or so distinct CDR3 sequences; roughly 8.2% were seen once. Concerning this clonotype itself: Antigen: not known.

Broader study findings: Few additional T cells are recruited per seasonal influenza vaccination, authors suggested.

This CDR3 has 15 amino acids. Trimming took off 0 bases at V and 4 bases at J, with 10 bases between the two ends. Per germline, CDR1 SGHTS and CDR2 YDEGEE. This specimen was PBMCs from blood, taken less than 25 months after vaccination. This rearrangement joins TRBV5-8 to TRBJ2-2; D is undetermined. The receptor comes from a man aged 50 to 69 who received an inactivated influenza vaccine. This chain's CDR3 is CASSLEAEITGELFF. CDR3 in DNA: TGTGCCAGCAGCTTGGAGGCGGAGATCACCGGGGAGCTGTTTTTT.